The T cell receptor beta chain under discussion was sequenced for a study of shared clonotypes between healthy human individuals (dated by TCRdb to between 2020 and 2021). Turning to the overall study: Three men and a couple of women, aged 18 to 49 years, made up the cohort. For each donor, three plates each were used for CD4 naive and CD4 memory, two plates were used for CD8 naive, and one plate was used for CD8 memory. To estimate repertoire size and how much clonotype sharing occurs between individuals, the study deeply sequenced the blood TCR repertoires of five healthy adults. Libraries were prepared and TCR repertoires were sequenced by different laboratories using diverse techniques, in order to increase sequencing depth and limit assay-specific biases. Each donor's leukapheresis produced roughly between roughly 0.94 and 9.5 billion PBMCs.

TCR CDR3 regions were amplified from genomic DNA by multiplex PCR using the deep immunoSEQ assay. Extracted genomic DNA from each cell subset was distributed evenly across all wells of several immunoSEQ 96-well plates, and each plate was treated as a replicate. For sorted subsets, approximately 200 ng of genomic DNA, equivalent to some 30,000 T cell genomes, went into each replicate PCR. The purified libraries were quantified using a Qubit 3.0 fluorometer, sized with a Bioanalyzer 2100, and then quantified again using the KAPA Library Quantification kit. Every immunoSEQ 96-well plate was sequenced on a separate single-read 150-cycle Illumina NextSeq 550 flow cell. The authors processed their data as follows. Because only junctional sequences without quality scores were contained in the immunoSEQ output, filtering matching that applied to full-length reads could not be performed. To assign V/J genes and CDR3, sequences were annotated using PyIR, a Python wrapper for IgBLAST v1.9, with IMGT germline references. Reads with weak V/J assignments (E-value above 1e-6), missing CDR3, stop codons, out-of-frame junctions, or ambiguous translated residues were removed. V3J clonotypes were defined as sequences sharing an identical inferred V gene, J gene, and CDR3 amino acid sequence. The percentage overlap between two repertoires was calculated by dividing the number of shared unique clonotypes by the size of the smaller repertoire. Repertoire richness was assessed with RTK rarefaction, the Chao1 estimator, and Recon v2.1 estimates of unobserved clonotypes. Generation probabilities were computed with OLGA for all TCRbeta clonotypes obtained by the gDNA method from a few donors. Not all clones reach the TCRdb copy of this immuneACCESS table, which keeps in-frame sequences only. Checked studies attribute under half of the gap to unresolved V genes and leave the rest unexplained. V and J calls and clone size are as listed in that table; D and trimming were resolved from the DNA. Here the sample has some 2.1 million clones; about 95% occur a single time. The ten most abundant clones make up 0.9% to 1.3% of the sample.

For the CD8 naive samples, CD45RO-negative cells were positively selected for CCR7, yielding a CD45RA+CCR7+ population from which TemRA cells were excluded. Donors were healthy HIV-negative adults with no recently reported acute infections or vaccinations. All donors were Caucasian adults living in Nashville, Tennessee, USA. After blood collection by leukapheresis, PBMCs were isolated using Ficoll-Histopaque density gradient centrifugation and then cryopreserved in the vapor phase of liquid nitrogen. Analytical flow cytometry was used to check the purity and quantity of each magnetically sorted T cell population. Genomic DNA was isolated from every sorted fraction and measured by UV absorbance on a Nanodrop 2000c. What the research found in general, with its limitations: Incomplete sequencing was indicated by rarefaction of sorted-subset datasets, despite the large sequencing depth. Pairwise subsampling indicated that sequencing depth was expected to affect the degree of clonotype sharing among donors. Estimated clonotype richness was generally larger for naive than for memory subsets. Because the study included a small number of donors, the genetic and exposure-history diversity represented was limited. When several donors were compared, the shared fraction of clonotypes was about 5.5% for naive CD4, approximately 3.5% for naive CD8, more than 2% for memory CD4, and roughly 0.4% for memory CD8. Clonotypes shared by all four sorted-subset donors showed higher generation probabilities than non-shared clonotypes. Sampling was limited to blood, and TCR repertoires in tissue likely differ from TCR repertoires in blood.

According to the germline V gene, CDR1 reads SGDLS and CDR2 reads YYNGEE. From the cysteine through the phenylalanine, the CDR3 covers 14 amino acids. This entry keeps only the CDR3 DNA: 42 bases, framed from base 1. V lost 4 bases and J lost 5 bases; the stretch between them is 15 bases long. As regards this clone: No antigen is known for it. Base qualities are missing; no much larger clone stands one base away.

Sequenced sample: naive CD8+ T cells sorted from blood. What the cell subset or site label conveys for this sample: CD45RA+CCR7+. The chain uses TRBV9 and TRBJ1-1; the D gene is perhaps TRBD1, on 5 matching bases. This receptor was taken from a man aged 18 to 30 in good health. The CDR3 corresponds to CASSPFWGGTEAFF. The sequenced DNA: TGTGCCAGCAGCCCCTTCTGGGGGGGGACTGAAGCTTTCTTT.